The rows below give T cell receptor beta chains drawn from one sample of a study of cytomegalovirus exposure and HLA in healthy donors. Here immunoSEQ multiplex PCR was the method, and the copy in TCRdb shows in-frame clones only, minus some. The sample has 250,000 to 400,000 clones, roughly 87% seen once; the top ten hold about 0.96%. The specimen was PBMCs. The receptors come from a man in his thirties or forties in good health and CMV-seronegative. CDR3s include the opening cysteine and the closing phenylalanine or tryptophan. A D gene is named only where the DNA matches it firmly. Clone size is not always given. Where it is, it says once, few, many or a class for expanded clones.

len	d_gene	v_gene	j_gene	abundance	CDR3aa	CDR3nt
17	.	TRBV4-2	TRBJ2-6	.	CASNPGLLSSGANVLTF	TGTGCCAGCAACCCGGGACTCCTCAGCTCTGGGGCCAACGTCCTGACTTTC
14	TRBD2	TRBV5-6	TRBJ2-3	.	CASSLAASTDTQYF	TGTGCCAGCAGTCTAGCGGCTAGCACAGATACGCAGTATTTT
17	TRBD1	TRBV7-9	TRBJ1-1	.	CASSPHGQGLMNTEAFF	TGTGCCAGCAGCCCCCATGGACAGGGCCTAATGAACACTGAAGCTTTCTTT
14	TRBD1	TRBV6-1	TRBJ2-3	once	CASSPGQGTDTQYF	TGTGCCAGCAGTCCGGGACAGGGCACAGATACGCAGTATTTT
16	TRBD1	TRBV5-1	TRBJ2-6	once	CASPDRGTSGANVLTF	TGCGCCAGCCCCGACAGGGGGACCTCTGGGGCCAACGTCCTGACTTTC
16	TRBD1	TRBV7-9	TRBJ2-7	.	CASSLVPETGPDEQYF	TGTGCCAGCAGCTTAGTCCCAGAGACAGGGCCCGACGAGCAGTACTTC
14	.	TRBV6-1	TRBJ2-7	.	CASGRTGMLYEQYF	TGTGCCAGCGGCCGTACAGGGATGTTGTACGAGCAGTACTTC
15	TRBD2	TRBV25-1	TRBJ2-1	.	CASSEWGGGENEQFF	TGTGCCAGCAGTGAATGGGGCGGGGGGGAGAATGAGCAGTTCTTC
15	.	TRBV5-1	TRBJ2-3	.	CASSLERGYTDTQYF	TGCGCCAGCAGCTTGGAGAGGGGGTACACAGATACGCAGTATTTT
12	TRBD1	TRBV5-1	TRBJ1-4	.	CASRTGSEKLFF	TGCGCCAGCAGGACAGGGTCTGAAAAACTGTTTTTT
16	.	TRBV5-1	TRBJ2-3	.	CASSLGGGARTDTQYF	TGCGCCAGCAGCTTGGGAGGGGGGGCCCGCACAGATACGCAGTATTTT
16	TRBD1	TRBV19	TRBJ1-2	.	CASSIAPTDRAYGYTF	TGTGCCAGTAGTATAGCCCCCACCGACAGGGCCTATGGCTACACCTTC
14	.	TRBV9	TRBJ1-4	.	CASSVASSNEKLFF	TGTGCCAGCAGCGTAGCTTCGAGTAATGAAAAACTGTTTTTT
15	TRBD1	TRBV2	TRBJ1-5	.	CATKGAEGRNQPQHF	TGTGCCACCAAGGGGGCGGAGGGTCGCAATCAGCCCCAGCATTTT
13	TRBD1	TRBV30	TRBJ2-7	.	CAWSRDSTSEQYF	TGTGCCTGGAGCCGGGACAGTACTTCGGAGCAGTACTTC
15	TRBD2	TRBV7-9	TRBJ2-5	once	CASSSPRTSLETQYF	TGTGCCAGCAGCTCCCCACGGACTAGCTTAGAGACCCAGTACTTC
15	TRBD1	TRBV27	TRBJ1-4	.	CASSSPGTGNEKLFF	TGTGCCAGCAGTTCCCCCGGGACAGGGAATGAAAAACTGTTTTTT
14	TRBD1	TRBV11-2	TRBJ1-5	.	CASSSGQANQPQHF	TGTGCCAGCAGCTCGGGACAGGCTAATCAGCCCCAGCATTTT
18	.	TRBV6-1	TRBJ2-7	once	CASSEGRWDIRDPYEQYF	TGTGCCAGCAGTGAAGGACGATGGGACATCCGTGATCCCTACGAGCAGTACTTC
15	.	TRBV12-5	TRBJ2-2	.	CASGLGTTNTGELFF	TGTGCTAGTGGTTTAGGGACAACGAACACCGGGGAGCTGTTTTTT
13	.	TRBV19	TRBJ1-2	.	CASSIGRGHGYTF	TGTGCCAGTAGTATCGGCAGGGGTCATGGCTACACCTTC
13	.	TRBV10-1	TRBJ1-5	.	CASSPGNHQPQHF	TGCGCCAGCAGCCCCGGGAACCATCAGCCCCAGCATTTT
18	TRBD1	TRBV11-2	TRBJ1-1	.	CASSSPTPSGQGHTEAFF	TGTGCCAGCAGCTCCCCAACCCCATCGGGACAGGGACACACTGAAGCTTTCTTT
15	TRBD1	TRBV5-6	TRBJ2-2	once	CASSHGTGWTGELFF	TGTGCCAGCAGCCATGGGACAGGGTGGACCGGGGAGCTGTTTTTT
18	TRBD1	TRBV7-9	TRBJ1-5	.	CASSPDFGQGIPNQPQHF	TGTGCCAGCAGCCCCGACTTCGGACAGGGGATACCAAATCAGCCCCAGCATTTT
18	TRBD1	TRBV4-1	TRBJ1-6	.	CASSRTQGGRSYNSPLHF	TGCGCCAGCAGCCGGACCCAGGGGGGAAGGTCCTATAATTCACCCCTCCACTTT
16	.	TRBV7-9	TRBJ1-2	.	CASSLAMTEEDYGYTF	TGTGCCAGCAGCTTAGCGATGACCGAAGAGGACTATGGCTACACCTTC
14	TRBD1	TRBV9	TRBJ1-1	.	CASSKGQEGTEAFF	TGTGCCAGCAGCAAAGGACAGGAGGGCACTGAAGCTTTCTTT
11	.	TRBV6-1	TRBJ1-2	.	CASSSGYGYTF	TGTGCCAGCAGTTCGGGGTACGGCTACACCTTC
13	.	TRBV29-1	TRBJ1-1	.	CSAAKGRDTEAFF	TGCAGCGCCGCGAAGGGCAGGGACACTGAAGCTTTCTTT
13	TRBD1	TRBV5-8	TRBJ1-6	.	CASSRQGLSPLHF	TGTGCCAGCAGTCGACAGGGCCTTTCACCCCTCCACTTT
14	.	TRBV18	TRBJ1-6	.	CATKTEQHNSPLHF	TGTGCCACTAAGACGGAACAGCATAATTCACCCCTCCACTTT
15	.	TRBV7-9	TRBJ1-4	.	CASAGPAGMNEKLFF	TGTGCCAGCGCTGGACCGGCAGGGATGAATGAAAAACTGTTTTTT
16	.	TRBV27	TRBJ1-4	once	CASSRRWGATNEKLFF	TGTGCCAGCAGTCGTCGCTGGGGGGCAACTAATGAAAAACTGTTTTTT
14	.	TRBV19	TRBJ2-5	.	CASSRGLLQETQYF	TGTGCCAGTAGTAGAGGACTACTCCAAGAGACCCAGTACTTC
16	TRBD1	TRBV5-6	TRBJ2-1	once	CASSRNRGIQSNEQFF	TGTGCCAGCAGCAGGAACAGGGGAATACAATCCAATGAGCAGTTCTTC
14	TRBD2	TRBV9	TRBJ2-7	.	CASSVEAGGYEQYF	TGTGCCAGCAGCGTAGAAGCGGGGGGCTACGAGCAGTACTTC
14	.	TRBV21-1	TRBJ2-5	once	CASSKALRAKTQYF	TGTGCCAGCAGCAAAGCGCTGAGGGCGAAGACCCAGTACTTC
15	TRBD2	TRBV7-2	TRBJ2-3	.	CASSPLAGFTDTQYF	TGTGCCAGCAGCCCGCTAGCGGGTTTCACAGATACGCAGTATTTT
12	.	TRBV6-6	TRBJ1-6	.	CASSEYNSPLHF	TGTGCCAGCAGCGAGTATAATTCACCCCTCCACTTT
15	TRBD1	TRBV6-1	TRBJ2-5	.	CASSDRQGARETQYF	TGTGCCAGCAGCGACCGACAGGGGGCTCGGGAGACCCAGTACTTC
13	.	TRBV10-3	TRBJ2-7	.	CAISESTGNEQYF	TGTGCCATCAGTGAGTCAACAGGGAACGAGCAGTACTTC
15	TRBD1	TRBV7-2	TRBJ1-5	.	CASSSATGGNQPQHF	TGTGCCAGCAGCTCGGCTACAGGGGGCAATCAGCCCCAGCATTTT
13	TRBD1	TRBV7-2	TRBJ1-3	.	CARRDRAGNTIYF	TGTGCCAGGCGGGACAGGGCTGGAAACACCATATATTTT
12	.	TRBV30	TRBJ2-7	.	CAWKTGIHEQYF	TGTGCCTGGAAAACAGGGATCCACGAGCAGTACTTC
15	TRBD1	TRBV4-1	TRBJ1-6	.	CASSQGTGASSPLHF	TGCGCCAGCAGCCAAGGTACAGGGGCTAGTTCACCCCTCCACTTT
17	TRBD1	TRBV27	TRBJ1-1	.	CASSLGDRRLGGTEAFF	TGTGCCAGCAGTTTAGGGGACAGGAGGCTTGGGGGAACTGAAGCTTTCTTT
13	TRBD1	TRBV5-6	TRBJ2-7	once	CASSPDRDDEQYF	TGTGCCAGCAGCCCGGACAGGGACGACGAGCAGTACTTC
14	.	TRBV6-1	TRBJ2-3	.	CASSDWRGTDTQYF	TGTGCCAGCAGTGATTGGAGGGGAACAGATACGCAGTATTTT
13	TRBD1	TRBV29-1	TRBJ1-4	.	CSVQGGPNEKLFF	TGCAGCGTCCAAGGGGGCCCTAATGAAAAACTGTTTTTT
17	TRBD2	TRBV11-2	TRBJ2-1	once	CASSFVSGGAPYNEQFF	TGTGCCAGCAGCTTTGTAAGCGGGGGGGCCCCCTACAATGAGCAGTTCTTC
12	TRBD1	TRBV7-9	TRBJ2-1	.	CASTRAGQGQFF	TGTGCCAGCACGAGGGCAGGACAGGGGCAGTTCTTC
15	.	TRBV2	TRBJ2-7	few	CASSEWQVSSYEQYF	TGTGCCAGCAGTGAGTGGCAGGTCTCATCATACGAGCAGTACTTC
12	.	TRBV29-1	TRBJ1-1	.	CSVQSGEPEAFF	TGCAGCGTTCAATCGGGGGAGCCTGAAGCTTTCTTT
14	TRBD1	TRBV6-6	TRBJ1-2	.	CASSGTGRSRGYTF	TGTGCCAGCAGCGGGACAGGGAGAAGCCGCGGCTACACCTTC